The next 16 T cell receptor beta chains were all read from a single sample in a study of shared clonotypes between healthy human individuals (TCRdb year 2020). Libraries were constructed by the immunoSEQ multiplex PCR assay. Drawn from immuneACCESS, this table holds only the in-frame rearrangements with V and J called that TCRdb kept. Clones are partly lost; checked studies trace under half to an unresolved V gene and leave the rest unexplained. The sample has 950,000 to 1,100,000 clones on record, 75% of them singletons. The ten largest clones represent around 1.4% of the sample. Material: memory CD4+ T cells sorted from blood. The sample's cell subset or site label is to be understood as: CD45RA-negative fraction. The source is a man younger than 30 in good health.

The chain is built from TRBV29-1 and TRBJ2-1; 7 positions agree with TRBD2. The germline V gene has CDR1 SQVTM and CDR2 ANQGSEA. The J segment lost 9 bases and the V segment lost 6 bases, leaving 20 bases of the junction unmatched. The length of the CDR3 is 16 residues. The CDR3 reads CSVSGGGSSIASEQFF. Written as DNA, the CDR3 is TGCAGCGTCTCCGGGGGAGGGAGTAGTATAGCCAGTGAGCAGTTCTTC.

The J gene is TRBJ1-4, the V gene TRBV5-4; 9 positions match TRBD1. The J segment lost 6 bases and the V segment lost 4 bases, leaving 7 bases of the junction unmatched. The CDR3 is made up of 15 amino acids. CDR1 is SGHNT and CDR2 is YYREEE in the germline V gene (reference sequence). The DNA for the CDR3 is TGTGCCAGCAGCGCCCCCGGGACAGGGTATGAAAAACTGTTTTTT. Encoded protein: CASSAPGTGYEKLFF.

The rearrangement joins TRBV5-1 to TRBJ2-3; the match to TRBD2 covers 7 bases. The CDR3 has 16 amino acids. V was pared by 4 bases and J by 0 bases, with 8 bases of the junction left unmatched. Germline CDR1 is SGHRS and CDR2 is YFSETQ. CDR3 loop: CASSPSGGTSTDTQYF. The CDR3, as DNA: TGCGCCAGCAGCCCCTCCGGGGGGACTAGCACAGATACGCAGTATTTT.

The chain is built from TRBV7-3 and TRBJ2-3, with 8 nucleotides matching TRBD2. This CDR3 region has 15 residues. Germline CDR1 and CDR2: SGHTA and FQGTGA. The V and J ends lost 4 bases and 2 bases, in that order; junction bases with no gene match: 5. The CDR3, as DNA: TGTGCCAGCAGCTCATTAGCGGGGCCCACAGATACGCAGTATTTT. The encoded protein is CASSSLAGPTDTQYF.

Notes on this clone: This sample also contains other DNA sequences that code for the same CDR3. V usage is TRBV11-3 and J usage is TRBJ2-1; D ambiguous. CDR3 size: 13 residues. Trimming stripped 0 bases from V and 6 bases from J, with 6 bases between. The V gene's germline CDR1 is SGHNT and CDR2 YENEEA. In nucleotides, the CDR3 is TGTGCCAGCAGCTTAGAAGGCAGCAATGAGCAGTTCTTC. Translation: CASSLEGSNEQFF.

To note about this clone: The sample has other DNA sequences that encode this CDR3 too. The chain is built from TRBV30 and TRBJ1-2; D gene unclear. The CDR3 totals 11 residues. V lost 3 bases to trimming and J lost 7 bases, with 9 bases between them. Germline V CDR1 and CDR2: GTSNPN, SVGIG (reference sequence). The CDR3 spells CAWSKGGGYTF. The CDR3 coding sequence is TGTGCCTGGAGCAAAGGTGGTGGCTACACCTTC.

This chain joins TRBV5-4 and TRBJ1-1; TRBD1 agrees at 8 bases. V lost 5 bases, J lost 0 bases, and 9 bases stayed unmatched. Germline V lookup: CDR1 SGHNT, CDR2 YYREEE (reference sequence). This CDR3 region has 16 residues. The CDR3 bases are TGTGCCAGCAGATCGGGACAGGCTTCTATGAACACTGAAGCTTTCTTT. This gives the protein CASRSGQASMNTEAFF.

V is TRBV28 and J is TRBJ2-3; 8 nucleotides line up with TRBD2. CDR1 and CDR2 from the germline V gene are MDHEN and SYDVKM. The CDR3 runs 15 residues. The V segment lost 5 bases and the J segment 2 bases; nucleotides outside the gene matches: 6. CDR3 loop: CASSKRGRYTDTQYF. In nucleotides, the CDR3 is TGTGCCAGCAGTAAGCGGGGGCGGTACACAGATACGCAGTATTTT.

This chain joins TRBV7-9 and TRBJ2-3; D remains ambiguous. CDR1 SEHNR and CDR2 FQNEAQ come from the germline V gene (reference sequence). The ends were cut back, 2 bases at V and 0 bases at J, with 9 bases in the middle. This CDR3 contains 15 residues. The CDR3 loop is CASSLRKASTDTQYF. The CDR3 DNA follows: TGTGCCAGCAGCTTAAGGAAAGCTAGCACAGATACGCAGTATTTT.

This rearrangement joins TRBV29-1 to TRBJ2-5; D is perhaps TRBD1 (5 bases). The ends were cut back, 1 base at V and 9 bases at J, with 15 bases in the middle. Per the germline V gene, CDR1 is SQVTM and CDR2 is ANQGSEA. This CDR3 spans 13 amino acids. The CDR3 loop reads CSVEGGRNSAQYF. Here the CDR3 DNA reads TGCAGCGTTGAAGGGGGCAGAAACTCGGCCCAGTACTTC.

This clone was seen a few times. V and J are TRBV5-4 and TRBJ2-1; 8 nucleotides line up with TRBD1. Germline V gene sequence: CDR1 SGHNT, CDR2 YYREEE (reference sequence). V lost 0 bases, J lost 1 base, and 3 bases stayed unmatched. CDR3 length: 16 residues. CDR3 sequence (DNA): TGTGCCAGCAGCTTGGGGGGACAGGAGTCCTACAATGAGCAGTTCTTC. Translation gives CASSLGGQESYNEQFF.

A single count supports this clone. The chain uses TRBV4-3 and TRBJ2-3; 14 bases match TRBD2. CDR1 is LGHNA, CDR2 YSLEER, per germline. CDR3 length equals 18 residues. V shed 3 bases and J 1 base; nucleotides not matched to a gene: 6. CDR3 protein: CASSQGTSGRGGTDTQYF. The CDR3 nucleotides read TGCGCCAGCAGCCAGGGGACTAGCGGGAGAGGGGGCACAGATACGCAGTATTTT.

The chain is built from TRBV2 and TRBJ2-1; TRBD2 aligns across 10 bases. CDR3 length equals 14 residues. Trimming cost V 6 bases and J 10 bases; bases outside gene matches: 9. Germline CDR1 SNHLY, CDR2 FYNNEI. CDR3 nucleotide sequence: TGTGCCAGCAGAGGACTAGCGGCCACCCTAGAGCAGTTCTTC. This codes for CASRGLAATLEQFF.

This clone appeared a single time. The chain carries TRBV18 and TRBJ1-5; D is ambiguous. Germline V gene sequence: CDR1 KGHSH, CDR2 LQKENI. Deletions cut 2 bases from V and 5 bases from J, with 10 bases between. The CDR3 sequence is 14 residues long. The DNA for the CDR3 is TGTGCCAGCTCACCAACTACGGAACATCAGCCCCAGCATTTT. It encodes CASSPTTEHQPQHF.

The rearrangement links TRBV2 to TRBJ1-2; D is unclear. This CDR3 is 14 amino acids long. The V end was cut by 1 base, the J end by 8 bases, with 14 bases between. From germline, CDR1 is SNHLY and CDR2 FYNNEI. The CDR3 here is CASSEEVTAGGYTF. The CDR3 DNA reads TGTGCCAGCAGTGAAGAGGTAACGGCGGGAGGCTACACCTTC. The whole variable domain, remainder taken from reference TRBV2 and TRBJ1-2, is EPEVTQTPSHQVTQMGQEVILRCVPISNHLYFYWYRQILGQKVEFLVSFYNNEISEKSEIFDDQFSVERPDGSNFTLKIRSTKLEDSAMYFCASSEEVTAGGYTFGSGTRLTVV.

This chain uses TRBV11-3 with TRBJ2-5, with D tentatively TRBD2 (7 bases). With 1 base removed from V and 2 bases from J, the gap between germline ends came to 14 bases. Germline V gene data show CDR1 as SGHNT and CDR2 as YENEEA. This CDR3 spans 16 amino acids. CDR3 sequence (DNA): TGTGCCAGCAGCTTAGGAGGGGGGGCAAGTCAAGAGACCCAGTACTTC. Its translation is CASSLGGGASQETQYF. Looking up the rest from reference TRBV11-3 and TRBJ2-5 gives the full variable domain: EAGVVQSPRYKIIEKKQPVAFWCNPISGHNTLYWYLQNLGQGPELLIRYENEEAVDDSQLPKDRFSAERLKGVDSTLKIQPAELGDSAVYLCASSLGGGASQETQYFGPGTRLLVL.